The clone carrying this T cell receptor beta chain was recorded many times. The entry originates in a study of early T cells in non-severe SARS-CoV-2 infection. TCRdb re-analysed the 5' RACE reads in MiXCR, keeping a single row per CDR3 protein. The repertoire holds about 45,000 distinct CDR3 sequences, approximately 10% seen once, with around a fifth in the top ten. CDR1 is ENHRY and CDR2 is SYGVKD in the germline V gene. There are 13 residues in the CDR3. After removal of 8 bases from V and 8 bases from J, the junction contained 8 bases not matched to a gene. The V gene is TRBV10-3, the J gene TRBJ2-1, with TRBD2 identical over 8 bases. This receptor was identified in an adult who was a healthcare worker with PCR-confirmed SARS-CoV-2 infection or an uninfected control (not recorded which). The sequenced material came from whole blood. In DNA, the CDR3 is TGTGCCATCGGACTAGCCGGTGGCGATGAGCAGTTCTTC. Its translation is CAIGLAGGDEQFF.